These 30 T cell receptor beta chains were sequenced from one sample in a study of blood T cell repertoires in COVID-19. The assay was immunoSEQ multiplex PCR, and TCRdb's table has in-frame clones only and misses some. This table holds approximately 390,000 clones, roughly 90% found once. The sequencing sample was made of PBMCs or T cells enriched from blood (not recorded which). All receptors come from a woman aged 40 to 50 with acute COVID-19.

The chain combines TRBV24-1 with TRBJ2-3, with 11 bases fitting TRBD2. Per the germline V gene, CDR1 is KGHDR and CDR2 is SFDVKD. The CDR3 runs to 17 residues. Trimming removed 5 bases from V and 2 bases from J; junction bases left unmatched: 8. CDR3 DNA sequence: TGTGCCACCAGTGGGCCGGGACTAGCGGAACTCACAGATACGCAGTATTTT. This codes for CATSGPGLAELTDTQYF.

The chain employs TRBV19 and TRBJ1-2; D gene ambiguous. The V gene lost 0 bases and the J gene lost 5 bases, with 13 bases spanning the gap. Germline lookup yields CDR1 LNHDA and CDR2 SQIVND (reference sequence). The CDR3 covers 15 residues. Here the CDR3 DNA reads TGTGCCAGTAGTATAGATTTAGCGTCCGTGTATGGCTACACCTTC. Its translation: CASSIDLASVYGYTF. Combining the CDR3 with reference TRBV19 and TRBJ1-2 gives the whole variable domain DGGITQSPKYLFRKEGQNVTLSCEQNLNHDAMYWYRQDPGQGLRLIYYSQIVNDFQKGDIAEGYSVSREKKESFPLTVTSAQKNPTAFYLCASSIDLASVYGYTFGSGTRLTVV.

DNA for the CDR3: TGTGCCAGCAGCTTGGTGGCGGGGGAACTGACTAGCACAGATACGCAGTATTTT. It specifies CASSLVAGELTSTDTQYF. The rearrangement links TRBV5-5 to TRBJ2-3; TRBD2 agrees at 7 bases. Germline values: CDR1 SGHKS, CDR2 YYEKEE (reference sequence). The CDR3 is 18 residues long. J gave up 0 bases and V 0 bases, and 10 bases lay outside the gene matches.

The chain links TRBV3-1 (or the pseudogene TRBV3-2) to TRBJ2-2; 14 nucleotides agree with TRBD2. The V gene end was trimmed by 0 bases and the J gene end by 1 base; junction bases not matched to a gene: 7. The germline gives CDR1 LGHDT, CDR2 YNNKEL (reference sequence). The CDR3 is made up of 20 amino acids. CDR3 amino acids: CASSQDWTSGGTENTGELFF. CDR3 DNA: TGTGCCAGCAGCCAAGATTGGACTAGCGGGGGGACGGAGAACACCGGGGAGCTGTTTTTT.

As DNA, the CDR3 is TGCGCCAGCAGCTTGGATACTGGACAGGACTATGGCTACACCTTC. This encodes CASSLDTGQDYGYTF. The chain carries TRBV5-1 and TRBJ1-2; 7 nucleotides match TRBD1. V shed 0 bases, J shed 3 bases, and the junction held 5 bases outside the gene matches. Germline V CDR1 and CDR2: SGHRS, YFSETQ. The CDR3 runs to 15 residues.

The chain links TRBV3-1 (or the pseudogene TRBV3-2) to TRBJ2-3; the match to TRBD2 covers 10 bases. The CDR3 loop spans 15 amino acids. CDR1 is LGHDT, CDR2 YNNKEL, per germline (reference sequence). Losses at the gene ends were 4 bases for V and 5 bases for J; bases not matched to a gene: 6. The chain's CDR3 is CASSPGPSGGDTQYF. For the CDR3, the DNA is TGTGCCAGCAGCCCCGGACCTAGCGGGGGAGATACGCAGTATTTT.

This clone was detected a few times. The chain employs TRBV14 and TRBJ2-2, with D hard to call. This CDR3 contains 14 residues. Trimming removed 1 base at V and 6 bases at J, with 9 bases between. Germline values: CDR1 SGHDN, CDR2 FVKESK. Written as DNA, the CDR3 is TGTGCCAGCAGCCAAGCACAGACCGCCGGGGAGCTGTTTTTT. It translates to CASSQAQTAGELFF.

The chain joins TRBV7-2 to TRBJ1-1; no clear D. Trimming stripped 4 bases from V and 5 bases from J, with 11 bases between. This CDR3 is 13 amino acids long. Per germline, CDR1 SGHTA and CDR2 FQGNSA. The CDR3 here is CASSSQSGTEAFF. The CDR3 nucleotides read TGTGCCAGCAGCTCCCAAAGCGGAACTGAAGCTTTCTTT. Full variable domain (rest looked up from reference TRBV7-2 and TRBJ1-1): GAGVSQSPSNKVTEKGKDVELRCDPISGHTALYWYRQSLGQGLEFLIYFQGNSAPDKSGLPSDRFSAERTGGSVSTLTIQRTQQEDSAVYLCASSSQSGTEAFFGQGTRLTVV.

The V call is TRBV7-2, the J call TRBJ1-1; the match to TRBD1 covers 8 bases. Germline CDR1 reads SGHTA; CDR2 reads FQGNSA. V was clipped by 5 bases and J by 5 bases; unmatched bases: 1. CDR3 length equals 12 residues. The CDR3 region is CASSRTGTEAFF. The CDR3 coding sequence is TGTGCCAGCAGCAGGACAGGGACTGAAGCTTTCTTT.

The gene calls are TRBV19 and TRBJ2-5; D is undetermined. The CDR3 is 13 amino acids. With 4 bases removed from V and 1 base from J, the gap between germline ends came to 7 bases. The germline CDR1 and CDR2 sequences are LNHDA and SQIVND (reference sequence). Here the CDR3 DNA reads TGTGCCAGTAGTACCCTAGGCCAAGAGACCCAGTACTTC. This gives the protein CASSTLGQETQYF.

The chain has TRBV5-1 and TRBJ2-5; the match to TRBD1 covers 8 bases. V lost 4 bases and J lost 5; bases outside the gene matches: 7. This CDR3 spans 14 amino acids. Per the germline V gene, CDR1 is SGHRS and CDR2 is YFSETQ. This CDR3 reads CASSPGGPGETQYF. The CDR3 DNA sequence: TGCGCCAGCAGCCCAGGGGGCCCGGGGGAGACCCAGTACTTC.

The chain employs TRBV19 and TRBJ2-7, with 9 bases identical to TRBD1. The germline CDR1 and CDR2 sequences are LNHDA and SQIVND (reference sequence). CDR3 length equals 16 residues. V trimming: 5 bases; J trimming: 3 bases; junction bases outside the gene matches: 11. The CDR3 region has the DNA TGTGCCAGTAGTCCCGGACAGGGGAGGGCCTTCTACGAGCAGTACTTC. This gives the protein CASSPGQGRAFYEQYF.

The CDR3 DNA reads TGTGCCAGTAGCCAACAGGGGTCCACTGAAGCTTTCTTT. Its protein product is CASSQQGSTEAFF. V is TRBV19 and J is TRBJ1-1, with TRBD1 matching over 7 bases. The V gene end was trimmed by 6 bases and the J gene end by 4 bases; junction bases not matched to a gene: 5. The germline CDR1 and CDR2 sequences are LNHDA and SQIVND (reference sequence). CDR3 length: 13 amino acids.

The chain couples TRBV28 to TRBJ1-2, with D possibly matching TRBD1 (6 bases). CDR3 length equals 13 residues. Trimming cost V 3 bases and J 6 bases, with 11 bases left between them. Germline CDR1 reads MDHEN; CDR2 reads SYDVKM. CDR3 sequence: CASSLWAGDGYTF. The CDR3 DNA follows: TGTGCCAGCAGTTTGTGGGCAGGGGATGGCTACACCTTC.

The genes are TRBV6-1 and TRBJ1-3; no reliable D call. Germline V gives CDR1 MNHNS, CDR2 SASEGT. Trimming took off 0 bases at V and 4 bases at J, with 10 bases between the two ends. The CDR3 length is 15 residues. The CDR3 here is CASSEAAGSGNTIYF. CDR3 bases: TGTGCCAGCAGTGAAGCGGCCGGGTCCGGAAACACCATATATTTT.

A few counts support this clone. The CDR3 protein is CASSQERGPYNSPLHF. CDR3 DNA sequence: TGTGCCAGCAGCCAAGAAAGGGGCCCATACAATTCACCCCTCCACTTT. The chain uses TRBV4-2 and TRBJ1-6; D might be TRBD1 (5 bases). The CDR3 consists of 16 residues. V lost 0 bases, J lost 7 bases, and 13 bases lay in between. The germline V gene encodes CDR1 LGHNA and CDR2 YNFKEQ.

The CDR3, as DNA: TGTGCCACCAGTGACGGGTCCCCCGATGAAAAACTGTTTTTT. It encodes CATSDGSPDEKLFF. This sequence joins TRBV24-1 and TRBJ1-4; unclear D gene. The length of the CDR3 is 14 residues. The V gene's germline CDR1 is KGHDR and CDR2 SFDVKD. The germline V and J ends were trimmed by 4 bases and 6 bases, with 11 bases remaining between them.

This chain joins TRBV5-1 and TRBJ1-2; no reliable D call. V shed 4 bases and J shed 8 bases, with 18 bases lying between them. The CDR3 loop spans 14 amino acids. Germline CDR1 SGHRS, CDR2 YFSETQ. DNA for the CDR3: TGCGCCAGCAGCATAAACGGAGGGCAAGTAGGCTACACCTTC. It encodes CASSINGGQVGYTF.

J is TRBJ2-5 and V is TRBV18; 7 nucleotides match TRBD1. The CDR3 is made up of 13 amino acids. The J segment lost 5 bases and the V segment lost 6 bases, leaving 6 bases of the junction unmatched. Germline V gene lookup returns CDR1 KGHSH and CDR2 LQKENI. The CDR3 DNA sequence: TGTGCCAGCTCCGCGGACAGGTGGGAGACCCAGTACTTC. Protein sequence: CASSADRWETQYF.

This chain links TRBV5-4 with TRBJ1-1; weak D call: TRBD1 (5 bases). CDR3 length: 15 amino acids. The germline V gene encodes CDR1 SGHNT and CDR2 YYREEE (reference sequence). V was cut by 0 bases and J by 5 bases, with 14 bases left in between. The CDR3 nucleotides are TGTGCCAGCAGCTTGGCAGGGATGGGGGGGACTGAAGCTTTCTTT. Encoded protein: CASSLAGMGGTEAFF.

J is TRBJ1-1 and V is TRBV25-1, with D hard to call. The CDR3 has 15 amino acids. CDR1 and CDR2 from the germline V gene are MGHDK and SYGVNS. Trimming removed 0 bases from V and 1 base from J, with 9 bases in between. CDR3 DNA sequence: TGTGCCAGCAGTGAATATCGGGGAGGGAACACTGAAGCTTTCTTT. Its protein is CASSEYRGGNTEAFF.

J is TRBJ1-5 and V is TRBV3-1 (or the pseudogene TRBV3-2); 7 bases align to TRBD1. Trimming took 4 bases from V and 7 from J; bases not matched to a gene: 7. The germline gives CDR1 LGHDT, CDR2 YNNKEL (reference sequence). This CDR3 is 14 amino acids long. The CDR3 nucleotides read TGTGCCAGCAGCCCACCCGGGACAGCGCAGCCCCAGCATTTT. It encodes CASSPPGTAQPQHF.

This sequence joins TRBV2 and TRBJ1-1; D gene uncertain. Trimming stripped 8 bases from V and 1 base from J, with 17 bases between. Germline-derived CDR1 and CDR2 are SNHLY and FYNNEI. The CDR3 consists of 15 residues. The CDR3 spells CASQPHMGRNTEAFF. Written as DNA, the CDR3 is TGTGCCAGCCAACCCCATATGGGGAGGAACACTGAAGCTTTCTTT. The full variable domain, with the rest looked up from reference TRBV2 and TRBJ1-1, is EPEVTQTPSHQVTQMGQEVILRCVPISNHLYFYWYRQILGQKVEFLVSFYNNEISEKSEIFDDQFSVERPDGSNFTLKIRSTKLEDSAMYFCASQPHMGRNTEAFFGQGTRLTVV.

CDR3 region: CASSLAIGDSDTQYF. The CDR3 DNA follows: TGTGCCAGCAGCTTAGCAATCGGGGACTCAGATACGCAGTATTTT. The genes are TRBV7-9 and TRBJ2-3; possible D gene TRBD2, 6 bases. Per germline, CDR1 SEHNR and CDR2 FQNEAQ (reference sequence). The CDR3 length is 15 residues. Trimming cost V 0 bases and J 4 bases, with 11 bases left between them.

The gene calls are TRBV25-1 and TRBJ1-1; maybe TRBD1 (6 bases). CDR1 is MGHDK and CDR2 is SYGVNS in the germline V gene. Trimming removed 5 bases at V and 11 bases at J, with 21 bases between. The CDR3 runs 14 residues. The DNA of the CDR3 is TGTGCCAGCAGTACCCGGGGGGGGGCCGCTTGGGCTTTCTTT. Its translation: CASSTRGGAAWAFF.

The chain recombines TRBV10-3 with TRBJ1-1; D is uncertain. The CDR3 contains 13 residues. V was pared by 8 bases and J by 1 base, with 11 bases between. Germline V lookup: CDR1 ENHRY, CDR2 SYGVKD. The CDR3: CAISAGWNTEAFF. CDR3 DNA sequence: TGTGCCATCTCGGCGGGGTGGAACACTGAAGCTTTCTTT.

The genes are TRBV7-9 and TRBJ1-1; D call uncertain. The CDR3 has 14 residues. Trimming stripped 2 bases from V and 0 bases from J, with 7 bases between. Germline V gives CDR1 SEHNR, CDR2 FQNEAQ (reference sequence). This CDR3 reads CASSLNNMNTEAFF. The CDR3 nucleotides read TGTGCCAGCAGCTTAAACAATATGAACACTGAAGCTTTCTTT.

V usage is TRBV6-4 and J usage is TRBJ1-1; D might be TRBD1 (5 bases). V shed 0 bases and J shed 1 base, with 12 bases lying between them. From germline, CDR1 is MRHNA and CDR2 SNTAGT. The length of the CDR3 is 16 residues. CDR3 nucleotide sequence: TGTGCCAGCAGTGACTCGATGCGGGGACCGAACACTGAAGCTTTCTTT. This gives the protein CASSDSMRGPNTEAFF.

The chain couples TRBV15 to TRBJ2-2, with 7 bases lining up with TRBD2. The CDR3 loop spans 15 amino acids. Trimming took 1 base from V and 4 from J; bases not matched to a gene: 3. CDR1 and CDR2 from the germline V gene are LNHNV and YYDKDF (reference sequence). As DNA, the CDR3 is TGTGCCACCAGCAGAGCGGGGGGTAGCACCGGGGAGCTGTTTTTT. Protein product: CATSRAGGSTGELFF.

The chain combines TRBV5-4 with TRBJ1-2; D call uncertain. Germline CDR1 is SGHNT and CDR2 is YYREEE (reference sequence). The CDR3 has 13 residues. With 2 bases removed from V and 8 bases from J, the gap between germline ends came to 13 bases. CDR3 residues: CASSFSGGKGYTF. As DNA, the CDR3 is TGTGCCAGCAGCTTCTCTGGAGGGAAGGGCTACACCTTC.